This passage covers 30 T cell receptor beta chains from one sample sequenced in a study of read filtering for tumor transcriptome and immune sequencing. The library was built from about 370 ng RNA with molecular barcoded adaptors for alpha/delta and beta/gamma chains. MiXCR was run by TCRdb on the reads, yielding one entry per CDR3 protein. This sample has approximately 38,000 distinct CDR3 sequences; approximately 14% occur once, and the top ten carry around a quarter. The sequencing input was a population of CD138-negative cells sorted from bone marrow. These TCRs come from a donor aged 40 or over with multiple myeloma.

This clonotype was observed at least ten times. V and J are TRBV20-1 and TRBJ2-2; TRBD1 agrees at 8 bases. Losses at the gene ends were 2 bases for V and 1 base for J; bases not matched to a gene: 6. This CDR3 is 16 amino acids long. Germline V CDR1 and CDR2: DFQATT, SNEGSKA (reference sequence). CDR3 nucleotides: TGCAGTGCTAGACCTCCCGGGACAGGGAACACCGGGGAGCTGTTTTTT. Translation gives CSARPPGTGNTGELFF.

This clonotype was picked up many times. The chain links TRBV6-2 or TRBV6-3 to TRBJ1-1, with D possibly matching TRBD1 (5 bases). Germline V CDR1 and CDR2: MNHEY, SVGEGT. V lost 10 bases to trimming and J lost 0 bases, with 9 bases between them. The CDR3 totals 12 residues. DNA of the CDR3: TGTGCCACAACCAGGGTGAACACTGAAGCTTTCTTT. This sequence encodes CATTRVNTEAFF.

For this clonotype: A much larger clone lies one base from this, so it may be a read error. In DNA form, the CDR3 reads TGCGCCAGCAGCTTGGATGGCCGGAGAGGGACCCAGTACTTC. Protein product: CASSLDGRRGTQYF. V gene TRBV5-1 combines with J gene TRBJ2-5; D is unresolved. The CDR3 runs to 14 residues. V lost 0 bases and J 7 bases, leaving 13 bases between the germline ends. Germline-derived CDR1 and CDR2 are SGHRS and YFSETQ. The variable domain in full, completed from reference TRBV5-1 and TRBJ2-5, reads KAGVTQTPRYLIKTRGQQVTLSCSPISGHRSVSWYQQTPGQGLQFLFEYFSETQRNKGNFPGRFSGRQFSNSRSEMNVSTLELGDSALYLCASSLDGRRGTQYFGPGTRLLVL.

Of note for this clonotype: The likely explanation is a read error, given a far larger clone one base away. J is TRBJ2-4 and V is TRBV11-3, with D possibly TRBD2 on 5 matching bases. V was pared by 1 base and J by 4 bases, with 14 bases between. The germline V gene has CDR1 SGHNT and CDR2 YENEEA. The CDR3 consists of 16 residues. Here the CDR3 reads CASSLGWRNSKNIQYF. CDR3 in DNA: TGTGCCAGCAGCTTAGGATGGAGGAACTCGAAAAACATTCAGTACTTC.

This clonotype was seen at least ten times. The chain employs TRBV20-1 and TRBJ2-3; 11 nucleotides line up with TRBD2. Germline lookup yields CDR1 DFQATT and CDR2 SNEGSKA (reference sequence). The CDR3 has 16 amino acids. V gave up 4 bases and J gave up 5 bases; unmatched junction bases: 11. The CDR3 reads CSATGTSGTLGDTQYF. The CDR3 nucleotides read TGCAGTGCTACAGGGACTAGCGGAACCTTGGGAGATACGCAGTATTTT.

This clonotype occurred a few times. This may be a read error, as it is one base from a much larger clone. The chain combines TRBV20-1 with TRBJ1-1, with D maybe TRBD1 (6 bases). Trimming took 7 bases from V and 8 from J, leaving 14 bases between them. Germline V gene data show CDR1 as DFQATT and CDR2 as SNEGSKA (reference sequence). This CDR3 region has 11 residues. This CDR3 is CSVQGPVEAFF. The CDR3 nucleotides read TGCAGTGTACAGGGACCGGTAGAAGCTTTCTTT.

Ten or more counts support this clonotype. The chain employs TRBV19 and TRBJ2-7; either TRBD1 or TRBD2 may fit D (5 bases each). This CDR3 region has 14 residues. V shed 3 bases and J shed 2 bases, with 11 bases lying between them. Germline V lookup: CDR1 LNHDA, CDR2 SQIVND (reference sequence). CDR3 sequence: CASSIRREPYEQYF. The CDR3 nucleotides read TGTGCCAGTAGTATCCGCAGGGAGCCCTACGAGCAGTACTTC.

This clonotype was counted at least ten times. For the CDR3, the DNA is TGCGCCAGCAGCCAAGATATGGGGACAGCGGTTGGGCAGTACTTC. It yields the protein CASSQDMGTAVGQYF. The chain couples TRBV4-3 to TRBJ2-7; 7 nucleotides align to TRBD1. The trim removed 0 bases at V and 9 bases at J, leaving 11 bases unmatched. The germline CDR1 and CDR2 sequences are LGHNA and YSLEER. This CDR3 is 15 amino acids long.

J is TRBJ2-7 and V is TRBV5-6, with D uncertain. There are 11 residues in the CDR3. Deletions cut 4 bases from V and 5 bases from J, with 7 bases between. The germline V gene encodes CDR1 SGHDT and CDR2 YYEEEE. The CDR3 sequence is CASSIAHEQYF. DNA for the CDR3: TGTGCCAGCAGCATAGCCCACGAGCAGTACTTC. Looking up the rest from reference TRBV5-6 and TRBJ2-7 gives the full variable domain: DAGVTQSPTHLIKTRGQQVTLRCSPKSGHDTVSWYQQALGQGPQFIFQYYEEEERQRGNFPDRFSGHQFPNYSSELNVNALLLGDSALYLCASSIAHEQYFGPGTRLTVT.

This clonotype was recorded at least ten times. The chain joins TRBV7-9 to TRBJ2-5; 7 positions agree with TRBD2. The ends lost 5 bases at V and 4 bases at J; junction bases unmatched: 7. CDR1 and CDR2 from the germline V gene are SEHNR and FQNEAQ (reference sequence). This CDR3 contains 14 residues. CDR3 sequence: CASSARGVGETQYF. The CDR3 nucleotides read TGTGCCAGCAGCGCTCGGGGGGTCGGAGAGACCCAGTACTTC.

CDR3 coding DNA: TGTGCCAGCAGTTACTCGGCGACAGGGTCTTCTCAGCCCCAGCATTTT. Translation gives CASSYSATGSSQPQHF. The gene calls are TRBV6-2 or TRBV6-3 and TRBJ1-5; TRBD1 matches 7 bases. The CDR3 length is 16 residues. The germline CDR1 and CDR2 sequences are MNHEY and SVGEGT. J gave up 6 bases and V 0 bases, and 8 bases lay outside the gene matches.

At least ten counts were recorded for this clonotype. The genes are TRBV7-9 and TRBJ2-7; D remains ambiguous. The ends were cut back, 5 bases at V and 0 bases at J, with 5 bases in the middle. The CDR3 totals 12 residues. Germline lookup yields CDR1 SEHNR and CDR2 FQNEAQ (reference sequence). CDR3 coding DNA: TGTGCCAGCAGCCTGAGCTCCTACGAGCAGTACTTC. It encodes CASSLSSYEQYF.

The V call is TRBV2, the J call TRBJ2-3; 8 nucleotides line up with TRBD2. This CDR3 spans 15 amino acids. CDR1 SNHLY and CDR2 FYNNEI come from the germline V gene. The V and J ends lost 3 bases and 4 bases, in that order; junction bases with no gene match: 6. CDR3 sequence (DNA): TGTGCCAGCAGTGAGGCGGGAGGACGGTCAGATACGCAGTATTTT. Amino acids: CASSEAGGRSDTQYF.

Ten or more counts support this clonotype. The chain employs TRBV24-1 and TRBJ2-1; D may be TRBD1 (5 bases). The CDR3 is 16 amino acids. Germline loops: CDR1 KGHDR, CDR2 SFDVKD. The ends were cut back, 4 bases at V and 0 bases at J, with 12 bases in the middle. CDR3 sequence: CATSDPDTFSYNEQFF. The CDR3 DNA sequence: TGTGCCACCAGTGACCCGGACACGTTCTCCTACAATGAGCAGTTCTTC.

The CDR3 bases are TGTGCCAGCAGGTCGGACAGGGAATTCACAGATACGCAGTATTTT. It yields the protein CASRSDREFTDTQYF. V is TRBV6-5 and J is TRBJ2-3; 8 bases are a match to TRBD1. Germline CDR1 and CDR2: MNHEY and SVGAGI. Trimming at V came to 6 bases and at J to 2 bases, leaving 7 bases not matched to a gene. The CDR3 length is 15 residues.

For this clonotype: One end of the junction is discordant with germline, which a read error may explain. The chain links TRBV28 to TRBJ2-3; D is possibly TRBD1 or TRBD2 (5 bases each). Germline V gene sequence: CDR1 MDHEN, CDR2 SYDVKM. The CDR3 is made up of 15 amino acids. CDR3 in DNA: TGTGTCAGCAGGGCCCCGGGACCCCCGTCGGGTACGCAGTATTTT. Translation: CVSRAPGPPSGTQYF.

This clonotype was recorded at least ten times. The V gene is TRBV28, the J gene TRBJ1-2; 8 bases agree with TRBD1. This CDR3 is 17 amino acids long. The V gene end was trimmed by 5 bases and the J gene end by 3 bases; junction bases not matched to a gene: 14. CDR1 is MDHEN, CDR2 SYDVKM, per germline. The CDR3 sequence is CASSPRTGPTLHYGYTF. The CDR3 nucleotides are TGTGCCAGCAGTCCCCGGACAGGGCCTACTTTACACTATGGCTACACCTTC.

Details on this clonotype: A much larger clone differs from this one at a single base, so this may be a read error. The chain recombines TRBV29-1 with TRBJ2-2; D not certain. The CDR3 has 11 residues. In germline, CDR1 is SQVTM, CDR2 ANQGSEA. Here the CDR3 DNA reads TGCAGCGTTGCCAACACCTGGGAGCTGTTTTTT. Protein product: CSVANTWELFF.

At least ten counts were recorded for this clonotype. The chain combines TRBV7-9 with TRBJ2-1; TRBD2 matches at 10 bases. J lost 4 bases, V lost 1 base, and 10 bases had no gene match. Germline CDR1 reads SEHNR; CDR2 reads FQNEAQ (reference sequence). The CDR3 is 18 residues long. The CDR3 spells CASSLGRLAGDGYNEQFF. The CDR3 nucleotides are TGTGCCAGCAGCTTAGGTCGGCTAGCGGGAGATGGATACAATGAGCAGTTCTTC. Based on the CDR3 plus reference TRBV7-9 and TRBJ2-1, the full variable domain is DTGVSQNPRHKITKRGQNVTFRCDPISEHNRLYWYRQTLGQGPEFLTYFQNEAQLEKSRLLSDRFSAERPKGSFSTLEIQRTEQGDSAMYLCASSLGRLAGDGYNEQFFGPGTRLTVL.

In this sample, this clonotype turned up a few times. V gene TRBV6-2 or TRBV6-3 combines with J gene TRBJ2-7; the match to TRBD2 covers 12 bases. The trim removed 8 bases at V and 4 bases at J, leaving 6 bases unmatched. Germline loops: CDR1 MNHEY, CDR2 SVGEGT. There are 14 residues in the CDR3. The CDR3 nucleotides read TGTGCCAGCCGGACTAGCGGGACTCTATACGAGCAGTACTTC. It yields the protein CASRTSGTLYEQYF.

The sample holds many counts of this clonotype. CDR3 sequence reads: CASSSPLTRTSGYYNEQFF. The CDR3 DNA reads TGTGCCAGCAGCTCTCCCCTCACCCGGACTAGCGGTTACTACAATGAGCAGTTCTTC. The J gene is TRBJ2-1, the V gene TRBV7-9, with 10 bases that match TRBD2. With 4 bases clipped from V and 3 bases from J, the junction kept 15 bases outside the gene matches. From germline, CDR1 is SEHNR and CDR2 FQNEAQ (reference sequence). This CDR3 spans 19 amino acids.

The chain is built from TRBV5-1 and TRBJ2-3; 7 bases map to TRBD2. The CDR3 covers 15 residues. The junction had 10 bases not matched to a gene; V was cut back by 0 bases and J by 9 bases. Germline CDR1 SGHRS, CDR2 YFSETQ. As DNA, the CDR3 is TGCGCCAGCAGCTTGGCTAGCGGAGCGTCGGGGACGCAGTATTTT. This sequence encodes CASSLASGASGTQYF.

This clonotype was recorded many times. The CDR3 sequence: CASSLDSPGVSTGELFF. CDR3 bases: TGTGCCAGCAGTTTGGACTCCCCGGGGGTATCGACCGGGGAGCTGTTTTTT. The rearrangement links TRBV28 to TRBJ2-2, with D possibly TRBD2 on 6 matching bases. V dropped 3 bases and J dropped 5 bases, with 19 bases sitting between them. CDR1 and CDR2 from the germline V gene are MDHEN and SYDVKM. The CDR3 contains 17 residues.

The chain joins TRBV4-3 to TRBJ2-1, with 8 nucleotides matching TRBD2. Looked up from germline, CDR1 is LGHNA and CDR2 is YSLEER. The CDR3 totals 16 residues. Trimming took 1 base from V and 7 from J; bases not matched to a gene: 9. For the CDR3, the DNA is TGCGCCAGCAGCCAAGCACCAGCGGGAGCCGCTAATGAGCAGTTCTTC. Residues: CASSQAPAGAANEQFF.

The table lists this clonotype with many counts. J is TRBJ2-3 and V is TRBV28; 11 nucleotides agree with TRBD2. V was clipped by 6 bases and J by 5 bases; unmatched bases: 7. This CDR3 region has 15 residues. The germline CDR1 and CDR2 sequences are MDHEN and SYDVKM. The CDR3 region has the DNA TGTGCCAGCAGCGATTTAGCGGGAGGGAAAGATACGCAGTATTTT. This gives the protein CASSDLAGGKDTQYF.

This clonotype was counted ten times or more. V is TRBV7-9 and J is TRBJ2-5, with D perhaps being TRBD1 or TRBD2 (6 bases each). The V end was cut by 4 bases, the J end by 5 bases, with 17 bases between. Germline CDR1 and CDR2: SEHNR and FQNEAQ (reference sequence). CDR3 length equals 15 residues. The CDR3 coding sequence is TGTGCCAGCAGCTCTCGGGTCCTAGGGGGGGAGACCCAGTACTTC. Translation: CASSSRVLGGETQYF.

This clonotype was counted many times. The CDR3 sequence: CASSIQGRGNQPQHF. CDR3 bases: TGTGCCAGTAGTATACAGGGCAGGGGCAATCAGCCCCAGCATTTT. V and J are TRBV19 and TRBJ1-5, with D tentatively TRBD1 (5 bases). Germline lookup yields CDR1 LNHDA and CDR2 SQIVND (reference sequence). Deletions cut 2 bases from V and 2 bases from J, with 10 bases between. The CDR3 spans 15 residues.

This clonotype turned up a few times. V gene TRBV10-3 combines with J gene TRBJ2-7, with 8 bases fitting TRBD1. This CDR3 is built from 13 residues. With V trimmed by 6 bases and J by 4 bases, 5 bases remained unmatched. Germline CDR1 is ENHRY and CDR2 is SYGVKD. The CDR3 DNA is TGTGCCATCAGATCGACAGGGGTATACGAGCAGTACTTC. Amino acid sequence: CAIRSTGVYEQYF.

This clonotype was recorded a few times. One end of the junction does not line up with germline, which may come from a read error. V usage is TRBV2 and J usage is TRBJ1-4; D might be TRBD1 (6 bases). Germline CDR1 reads SNHLY; CDR2 reads FYNNEI. This CDR3 spans 14 amino acids. CDR3 region: CASSSGTHNEQLFF. The CDR3 nucleotides read TGCGCCAGCAGTTCCGGGACACATAATGAACAACTGTTTTTT. Combining the CDR3 with reference TRBV2 and TRBJ1-4 gives the whole variable domain EPEVTQTPSHQVTQMGQEVILRCVPISNHLYFYWYRQILGQKVEFLVSFYNNEISEKSEIFDDQFSVERPDGSNFTLKIRSTKLEDSAMYFCASSSGTHNEQLFFGSGTQLSVL.

Many counts were recorded for this clonotype. The chain combines TRBV20-1 with TRBJ2-1; TRBD1 matches at 9 bases. Unmatched junction bases numbered 3, after V lost 0 bases and J lost 6 bases. CDR1 is DFQATT, CDR2 SNEGSKA, per germline (reference sequence). This CDR3 comprises 14 residues. The CDR3 coding sequence is TGCAGTGCTAGAGATGGGACAGGGATCAATGAGCAGTTCTTC. Translation gives CSARDGTGINEQFF.